This T cell receptor beta chain emerged from a study of HIV-infected children after antiretroviral therapy interruption. As to treatment: PENTA 11 planned treatment interruption arm or continuous ART arm. Study outcomes and limitations: The Gini coefficient of naive CD4+ repertoires rose, returning to baseline by 3 years.

The TCR library was built from RNA with a 3' RACE protocol and unique molecular identifiers. TCRdb analysed the 3' RACE reads with MiXCR anew, one entry per CDR3 protein. The table records around 50,000 distinct CDR3 sequences, approximately 4% of them present only once. CDR3 length: 13 residues. CDR1 is MNHNS, CDR2 SASEGT, per germline. V dropped 3 bases and J dropped 0 bases, with 5 bases sitting between them. Note on this clonotype: Its cognate antigen is unknown.

The TCR comes from a pool of human donors with HIV. The specimen comprised CD45RA+ CD4+ T cells from PBMCs, pooled from several time points, sampled from a donor given antiretroviral therapy, either interrupted or continuous. Subset indicated: naive CD4+ CD45RA+ CD45RO- T cells. The V gene is TRBV6-1, the J gene TRBJ1-2; no clear D gene. The chain's CDR3 is CASSEGANYGYTF. CDR3 nucleotide sequence: TGTGCCAGCAGTGAGGGAGCTAACTATGGCTACACCTTC.